The sequence of this TCR beta chain was determined in a study of T-cell reconstitution after alpha-beta-depleted transplantation in children. Broader study findings: Alpha-beta T cells present about two months after transplant were reported to originate from several hundred expanded graft clones. At the one-year point after transplant, T-cell counts and TCRbeta diversity were found to come mostly from T cells that had been newly produced. In some patients, recipient T cells and intrathymic progenitors surviving conditioning explained high day-60 diversity.

Trimming left V 5 bases short and J 2 bases short, with 9 bases between. Germline V gene sequence: CDR1 MDHEN, CDR2 SYDVKM. The CDR3 runs to 13 residues. This sample's TCRbeta library carried unique molecular identifier barcodes. TCRdb re-analysed the PCR reads in MiXCR, keeping a single row per CDR3 protein. The repertoire includes approximately 300,000 distinct CDR3 sequences, less than 9.5% of them detected once, and approximately 9.1% sits in the top ten. At least ten counts were recorded for this clonotype. Antigen unknown. The chain couples TRBV28 to TRBJ2-5; D uncertain. This TCR was recovered from a female patient aged 2 to 10 who had a stem cell transplant for Fanconi anemia, so the T cells may come from the graft donor. The sequences come from peripheral blood, collected 360 days after TCRalphabeta/CD19-depleted stem cell transplant. CDR3 nucleotide sequence: TGTGCCAGCAGTCCCAGCATTCAAGAGACCCAGTACTTC. Encoded protein: CASSPSIQETQYF.